These 11 T cell receptor beta chains were sequenced from one sample in a study of blood T cell repertoires in COVID-19 (dated by TCRdb to about 2020). Libraries were built with the immunoSEQ multiplex PCR assay. Entries here come from immuneACCESS through TCRdb and include only in-frame sequences with V and J called. Some clones fail to appear in such tables; in the studies checked, an unresolved V gene covers under half of the shortfall, and the cause of the remainder is unknown. The sample data list about 260,000 clones, and approximately 84% of these were observed just once. The ten largest clones take up under 2% of the sample. Source material: peripheral blood. These receptors were taken from a woman of 80 years or more with acute or convalescent COVID-19.

The J gene is TRBJ1-1, the V gene TRBV5-4, with D possibly TRBD1 on 6 matching bases. The germline V gene has CDR1 SGHNT and CDR2 YYREEE (reference sequence). V lost 2 bases, J lost 4 bases, and 12 bases lay in between. The CDR3 is 14 residues long. The CDR3 DNA reads TGTGCCAGCAGCTTCTGGGGGCGGACCACTGAAGCTTTCTTT. Protein sequence: CASSFWGRTTEAFF.

The genes are TRBV2 and TRBJ2-5; 8 bases are a match to TRBD2. The CDR3 sequence is 15 residues long. CDR1 and CDR2 from the germline V gene are SNHLY and FYNNEI. The junction had 8 bases not matched to a gene; V was cut back by 6 bases and J by 2 bases. CDR3 sequence: CASSEGSGGQETQYF. The CDR3 bases are TGTGCCAGCAGCGAGGGCAGCGGGGGACAAGAGACCCAGTACTTC.

The V gene is TRBV4-1, the J gene TRBJ2-1, with 14 bases aligning to TRBD2. The V gene end was trimmed by 0 bases and the J gene end by 9 bases; junction bases not matched to a gene: 22. Germline loops: CDR1 MGHRA, CDR2 YSYEKL. The CDR3 is 22 amino acids. CDR3 bases: TGCGCCAGCAGCCAAGAAGTCCTTCGGGGACTAGCGGGAGAGATTCGGGAGGGTGAGCAGTTCTTC. This sequence encodes CASSQEVLRGLAGEIREGEQFF.

The V call is TRBV7-2, the J call TRBJ2-6; D gene unclear. The CDR3 runs 17 residues. The ends were cut back, 0 bases at V and 4 bases at J, with 13 bases in the middle. Germline V gene lookup returns CDR1 SGHTA and CDR2 FQGNSA. The CDR3, as DNA: TGTGCCAGCAGCTTAGCGGGCTCCCGAGCCGGGGCCAACGTCCTGACTTTC. It translates to CASSLAGSRAGANVLTF. The complete variable domain, with remaining parts taken from reference TRBV7-2 and TRBJ2-6, reads GAGVSQSPSNKVTEKGKDVELRCDPISGHTALYWYRQSLGQGLEFLIYFQGNSAPDKSGLPSDRFSAERTGGSVSTLTIQRTQQEDSAVYLCASSLAGSRAGANVLTFGAGSRLTVL.

This clone was observed a single time. The chain links TRBV6-2 or TRBV6-3 to TRBJ1-5, with D uncertain. Trimming removed 4 bases from V and 2 bases from J, with 6 bases in between. This CDR3 contains 13 residues. Germline CDR1 is MNHEY and CDR2 is SVGEGT. Written as DNA, the CDR3 is TGTGCCAGCAGTTGGGGAGGCAATCAGCCCCAGCATTTT. Translation: CASSWGGNQPQHF.

This clone was counted only a few times. The V call is TRBV5-4, the J call TRBJ1-2; D unresolved. Trimming cost V 4 bases and J 7 bases, with 20 bases left between them. This CDR3 region has 15 residues. Germline V gene data show CDR1 as SGHNT and CDR2 as YYREEE (reference sequence). The CDR3 is CASSPGEAPSTGYTF. CDR3 sequence (DNA): TGTGCCAGCAGCCCCGGGGAGGCCCCGAGTACTGGCTACACCTTC.

This chain joins TRBV2 and TRBJ2-3; 7 bases agree with TRBD1. The length of the CDR3 is 14 residues. Germline V lookup: CDR1 SNHLY, CDR2 FYNNEI. Trimming cost V 6 bases and J 2 bases; bases outside gene matches: 5. CDR3 region: CASSPDRLTDTQYF. CDR3 coding DNA: TGTGCCAGCAGCCCGGACAGGCTCACAGATACGCAGTATTTT.

V gene TRBV4-3 combines with J gene TRBJ2-3, with D uncertain. Germline V gene sequence: CDR1 LGHNA, CDR2 YSLEER. V was trimmed by 4 bases and J by 5 bases, leaving 13 bases between them. This CDR3 comprises 14 residues. CDR3 DNA: TGCGCCAGCAGCCGAGGTCTACACGGAGATACGCAGTATTTT. Protein product: CASSRGLHGDTQYF.

The chain is built from TRBV28 and TRBJ1-5, with TRBD1 as a possible D gene (5 bases). The CDR3 sequence is 17 residues long. Trimming took off 1 base at V and 3 bases at J, with 16 bases between the two ends. The germline V gene has CDR1 MDHEN and CDR2 SYDVKM. In DNA form, the CDR3 reads TGTGCCAGCAGTTTATATGGTCGGGGGAATACCAATCAGCCCCAGCATTTT. Protein: CASSLYGRGNTNQPQHF.

Only one count was recorded for this clone. The chain combines TRBV7-8 with TRBJ2-1; TRBD1 matches at 7 bases. The J segment lost 5 bases and the V segment lost 2 bases, leaving 3 bases of the junction unmatched. This CDR3 region has 14 residues. Germline V gene sequence: CDR1 SGHVS, CDR2 FQNEAQ. The CDR3 DNA reads as TGTGCCAGCAGCTTAAGGGGGCTGAACAATGAGCAGTTCTTC. Its protein product is CASSLRGLNNEQFF.

The genes are TRBV5-1 and TRBJ1-2; D gene unclear. Germline lookup yields CDR1 SGHRS and CDR2 YFSETQ. Between the trimmed V and J ends, which lost 0 bases and 2 bases, there was a span of 11 bases. This CDR3 is built from 15 residues. The CDR3 loop reads CASSLAGSVNYGYTF. The CDR3 DNA reads TGCGCCAGCAGCTTGGCTGGCAGCGTAAACTATGGCTACACCTTC.